This section outlines one TCR beta chain sequence together with its context. The PCR had 60 Vbeta and 13 Jbeta primers. Only in-frame clones appear in the TCRdb table, and some are missing; sequencing was by immunoSEQ multiplex PCR. The sample lists 150,000 to 200,000 clones, around three quarters occurring once. The CDR3 has 16 amino acids. Trimming cost V 1 base and J 1 base; bases outside gene matches: 6. Germline CDR1 SGDLS, CDR2 YYNGEE. This entry comes from a study of cytomegalovirus exposure and HLA in healthy donors. Study at large: Most genotyped donors, roughly 83% of around 370, had Caucasian-associated genetic ancestry.

The receptor was derived from a man aged 40-50 years in good health and CMV-seropositive. J is TRBJ2-7 and V is TRBV9; 9 nucleotides align to TRBD2. Sequencing was performed on PBMCs. Here the CDR3 DNA reads TGTGCCAGCAGCGTAACAAGCGGGGGGCCTTCCTACGAGCAGTACTTC. It specifies CASSVTSGGPSYEQYF.